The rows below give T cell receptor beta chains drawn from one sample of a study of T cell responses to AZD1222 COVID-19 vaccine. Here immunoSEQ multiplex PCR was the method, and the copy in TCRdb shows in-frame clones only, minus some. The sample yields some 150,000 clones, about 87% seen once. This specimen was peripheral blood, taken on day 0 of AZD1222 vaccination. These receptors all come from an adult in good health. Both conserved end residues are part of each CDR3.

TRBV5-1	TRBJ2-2	CASSFRQAGELFF
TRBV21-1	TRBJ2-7	CASSKAPMISRAYEQYF
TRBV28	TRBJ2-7	CASRGTVAYEQYF
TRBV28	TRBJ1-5	CASSSGQNNQPQHF
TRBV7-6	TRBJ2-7	CASSLERGAISREQYF
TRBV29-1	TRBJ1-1	CSVGTGAYGAFF
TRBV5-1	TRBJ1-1	CASSPQAASVEAFF
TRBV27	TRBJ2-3	CASSLTSGRGDTQYF
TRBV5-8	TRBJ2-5	CASSLNGETQYF
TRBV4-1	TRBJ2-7	CASSPASGRLNEQYF
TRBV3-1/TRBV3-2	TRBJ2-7	CASSQGYVSERYF
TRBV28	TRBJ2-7	CASSGQGWPYEQYF
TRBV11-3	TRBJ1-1	CASSFRGNANTEAFF
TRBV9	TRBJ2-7	CASSVGAGTNAYEQYF
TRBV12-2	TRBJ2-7	CASREEKAGGYEQYF
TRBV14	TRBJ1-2	CASSHRLGGSQPNYGYTF
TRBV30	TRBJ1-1	CAWRWGQMNTEAFF
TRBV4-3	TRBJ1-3	CASSQDGTGPSGNTIYF
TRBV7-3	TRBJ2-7	CASSPPGGGSRKYF
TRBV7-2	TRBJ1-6	CASSRGQGTPPLHF